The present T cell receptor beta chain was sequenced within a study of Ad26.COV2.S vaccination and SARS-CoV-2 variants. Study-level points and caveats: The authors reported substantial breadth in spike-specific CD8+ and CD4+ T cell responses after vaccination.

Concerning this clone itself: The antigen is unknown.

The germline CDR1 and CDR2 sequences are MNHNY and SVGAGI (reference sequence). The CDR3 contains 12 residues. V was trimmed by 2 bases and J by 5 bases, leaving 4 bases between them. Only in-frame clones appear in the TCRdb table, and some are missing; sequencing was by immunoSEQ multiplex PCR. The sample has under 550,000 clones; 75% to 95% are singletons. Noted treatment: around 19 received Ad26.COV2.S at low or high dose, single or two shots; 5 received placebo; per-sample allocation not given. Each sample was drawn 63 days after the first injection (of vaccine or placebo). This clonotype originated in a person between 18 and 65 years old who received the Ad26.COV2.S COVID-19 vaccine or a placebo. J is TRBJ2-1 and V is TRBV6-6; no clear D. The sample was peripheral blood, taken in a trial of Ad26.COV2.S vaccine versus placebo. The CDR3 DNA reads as TGTGCCAGCAGTTACCAGCACAATGAGCAGTTCTTC. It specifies CASSYQHNEQFF.